A selection of T cell receptor beta chains follows, all from one sample in a study of post-analysis software for immune sequencing data. TCRdb re-called the PCR reads with MiXCR, one entry per CDR3 protein. The sample yields 400,000 to 500,000 distinct CDR3 sequences, 30% to 40% seen once. Material: blood. These receptors all come from a girl aged 2 to 9 with multiple sclerosis. Each CDR3 is given with its conserved first and last residue. The order of the fields is J gene, V gene, CDR3 protein.

j_call: TRBJ1-2
v_call: TRBV27
cdr3_aa: CASSLSNRGGYGYTF

j_call: TRBJ1-2
v_call: TRBV7-2
cdr3_aa: CASILIGDRGQSYTF

j_call: TRBJ1-1
v_call: TRBV20-1
cdr3_aa: CSARRGINTEAFF

j_call: TRBJ2-1
v_call: TRBV12-3/TRBV12-4
cdr3_aa: CASRSGASYNEQFF

j_call: TRBJ2-7
v_call: TRBV4-1
cdr3_aa: CASSLDRGWEQYF

j_call: TRBJ2-1
v_call: TRBV28
cdr3_aa: CASSGTGLLYFYNEQFF

j_call: TRBJ1-4
v_call: TRBV3-1
cdr3_aa: CASSPRDRGRVGNEKLFF

j_call: .
v_call: TRBV11-2
cdr3_aa: CASSLVFGRGKGEQYF

j_call: TRBJ2-3
v_call: TRBV11-1
cdr3_aa: CASSLPAGTSGGLLSTDTQYF

j_call: TRBJ2-3
v_call: TRBV4-2
cdr3_aa: CASSQEGQGLSTDTQYF

j_call: TRBJ2-5
v_call: TRBV7-2
cdr3_aa: CASSLAGAQETQYF

j_call: .
v_call: TRBV19
cdr3_aa: CASRQGVLENIQYF

j_call: TRBJ2-3
v_call: TRBV11-2
cdr3_aa: CASSHAVPDTQYF

j_call: TRBJ2-1
v_call: TRBV7-3
cdr3_aa: CASSLVSGIYNEQFF

j_call: TRBJ2-1
v_call: TRBV20-1
cdr3_aa: CSARGSSSYNEQFF

j_call: TRBJ1-2
v_call: TRBV29-1
cdr3_aa: CSVDGPNYYGYTF

j_call: TRBJ1-2
v_call: TRBV6-2/TRBV6-3
cdr3_aa: CASRSREEGYTF

j_call: TRBJ1-4
v_call: TRBV7-9
cdr3_aa: CASSLLLGDSTLFF

j_call: TRBJ1-5
v_call: TRBV9
cdr3_aa: CASSPGTGIQPQHF

j_call: TRBJ2-2
v_call: TRBV28
cdr3_aa: CASSFWMGASNTGELFF

j_call: TRBJ2-3
v_call: TRBV20-1
cdr3_aa: CSARDQGRRPDTQYF

j_call: TRBJ2-3
v_call: TRBV28
cdr3_aa: CASSLWQPTDTQYF

j_call: TRBJ2-7
v_call: TRBV20-1
cdr3_aa: CSARDLRDELYEQYF

j_call: TRBJ1-2
v_call: TRBV12-3/TRBV12-4
cdr3_aa: CASSLNEGSFYGYTF

j_call: TRBJ2-5
v_call: TRBV10-3
cdr3_aa: CAITGGLGETQYF

j_call: TRBJ1-2
v_call: TRBV6-6
cdr3_aa: CASSFTGSANYGYTF

j_call: TRBJ1-2
v_call: TRBV3-1
cdr3_aa: CASSQGKRTRGGYTF

j_call: TRBJ1-2
v_call: TRBV5-4
cdr3_aa: CASSFTGNGYTF

j_call: TRBJ2-5
v_call: TRBV18
cdr3_aa: CASSPRANQETQYF

j_call: TRBJ1-1
v_call: TRBV12-3/TRBV12-4
cdr3_aa: CASSQPPRGLTEAFF

j_call: TRBJ1-2
v_call: TRBV27
cdr3_aa: CASSRTGTGNGYTF

j_call: TRBJ1-6
v_call: TRBV5-1
cdr3_aa: CASSVAGPYNSPLHF

j_call: TRBJ2-7
v_call: TRBV12-3/TRBV12-4
cdr3_aa: CASSFGTAYEQYF

j_call: TRBJ1-5
v_call: TRBV9
cdr3_aa: CASSSTGHQPQHF

j_call: TRBJ1-2
v_call: TRBV5-8
cdr3_aa: CAGSLGEPNYGYTF

j_call: TRBJ2-5
v_call: TRBV29-1
cdr3_aa: CSVQDSLPTETQYF